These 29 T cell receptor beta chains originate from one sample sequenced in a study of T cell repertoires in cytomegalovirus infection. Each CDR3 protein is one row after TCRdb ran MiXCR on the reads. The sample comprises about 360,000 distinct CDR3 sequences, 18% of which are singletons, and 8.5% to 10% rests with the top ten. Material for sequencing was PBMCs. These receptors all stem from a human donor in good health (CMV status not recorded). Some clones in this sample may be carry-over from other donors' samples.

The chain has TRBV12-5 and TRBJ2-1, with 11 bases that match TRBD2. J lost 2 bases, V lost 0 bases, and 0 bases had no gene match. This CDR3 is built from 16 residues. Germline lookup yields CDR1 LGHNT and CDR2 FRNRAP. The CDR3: CASGLVLAGAYNEQFF. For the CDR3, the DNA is TGTGCTAGTGGTTTGGTACTAGCGGGAGCCTACAATGAGCAGTTCTTC.

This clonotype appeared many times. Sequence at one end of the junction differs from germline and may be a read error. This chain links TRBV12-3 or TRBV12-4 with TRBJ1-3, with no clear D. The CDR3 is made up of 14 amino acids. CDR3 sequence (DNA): TGTGCCAGCAGTTGGGTCGACACTGGAGACACCATATATTTT. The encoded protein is CASSWVDTGDTIYF.

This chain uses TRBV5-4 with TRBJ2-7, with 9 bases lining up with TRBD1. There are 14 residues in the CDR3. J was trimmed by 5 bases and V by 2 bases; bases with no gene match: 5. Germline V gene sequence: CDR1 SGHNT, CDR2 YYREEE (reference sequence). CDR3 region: CASSFRDRDDEQYF. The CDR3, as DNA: TGTGCCAGCAGCTTCCGGGACAGGGACGACGAGCAGTACTTC.

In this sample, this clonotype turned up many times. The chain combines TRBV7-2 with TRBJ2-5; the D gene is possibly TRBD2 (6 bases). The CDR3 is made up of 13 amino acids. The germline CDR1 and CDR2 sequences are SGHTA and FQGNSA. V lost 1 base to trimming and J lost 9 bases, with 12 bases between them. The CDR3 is CASSLESRGAQYF. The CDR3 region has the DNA TGTGCCAGCAGCTTAGAATCTCGCGGGGCCCAGTACTTC.

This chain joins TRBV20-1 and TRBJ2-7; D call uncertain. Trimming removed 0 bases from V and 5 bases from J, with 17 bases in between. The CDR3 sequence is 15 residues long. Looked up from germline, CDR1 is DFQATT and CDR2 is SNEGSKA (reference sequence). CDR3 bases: TGCAGTGCTAGAGATTCAAGCCTAATGAGAGACGAGCAGTACTTC. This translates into CSARDSSLMRDEQYF.

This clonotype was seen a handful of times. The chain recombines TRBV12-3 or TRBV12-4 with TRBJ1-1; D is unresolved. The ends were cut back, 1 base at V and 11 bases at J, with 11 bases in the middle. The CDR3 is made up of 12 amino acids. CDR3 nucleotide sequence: TGTGCCAGCAGTTTAGAGGGAGGAACGGCTTTCTTT. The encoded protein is CASSLEGGTAFF.

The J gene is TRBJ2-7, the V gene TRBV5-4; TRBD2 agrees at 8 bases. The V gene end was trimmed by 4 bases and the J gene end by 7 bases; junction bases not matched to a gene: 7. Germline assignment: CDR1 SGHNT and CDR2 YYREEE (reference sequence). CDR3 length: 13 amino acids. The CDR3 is CASSGGGTGEQYF. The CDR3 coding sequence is TGTGCCAGCAGCGGCGGGGGGACGGGAGAGCAGTACTTC.

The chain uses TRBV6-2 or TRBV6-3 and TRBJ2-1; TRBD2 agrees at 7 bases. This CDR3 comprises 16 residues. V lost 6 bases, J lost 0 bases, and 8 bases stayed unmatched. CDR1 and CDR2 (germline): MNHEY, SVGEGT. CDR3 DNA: TGTGCCAGCAGCAGCCTACTAGCGAACTCCTACAATGAGCAGTTCTTC. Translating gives CASSSLLANSYNEQFF.

Here the CDR3 DNA reads TGTGCCAGCAATTCTGACAGGGGTTCAGATACGCAGTATTTT. It yields the protein CASNSDRGSDTQYF. J is TRBJ2-3 and V is TRBV12-3 or TRBV12-4, with 8 bases matching TRBD1. V shed 7 bases and J 4 bases; nucleotides not matched to a gene: 7. This CDR3 is 14 amino acids long.

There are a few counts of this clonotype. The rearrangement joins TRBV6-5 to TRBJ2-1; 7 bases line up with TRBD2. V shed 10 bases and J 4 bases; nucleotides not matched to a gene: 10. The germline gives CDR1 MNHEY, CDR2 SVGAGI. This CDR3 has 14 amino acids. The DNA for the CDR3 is TGTGCCACTAGGGCGGGGGTACTATACAATGAGCAGTTCTTC. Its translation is CATRAGVLYNEQFF.

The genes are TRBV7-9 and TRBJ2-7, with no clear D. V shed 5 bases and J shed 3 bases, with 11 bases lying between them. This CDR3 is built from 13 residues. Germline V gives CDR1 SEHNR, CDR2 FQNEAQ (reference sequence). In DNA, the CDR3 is TGTGCCAGCAGCAGAACGCGGAACTACGAGCAGTACTTC. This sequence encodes CASSRTRNYEQYF. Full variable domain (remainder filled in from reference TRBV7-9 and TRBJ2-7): DTGVSQNPRHKITKRGQNVTFRCDPISEHNRLYWYRQTLGQGPEFLTYFQNEAQLEKSRLLSDRFSAERPKGSFSTLEIQRTEQGDSAMYLCASSRTRNYEQYFGPGTRLTVT.

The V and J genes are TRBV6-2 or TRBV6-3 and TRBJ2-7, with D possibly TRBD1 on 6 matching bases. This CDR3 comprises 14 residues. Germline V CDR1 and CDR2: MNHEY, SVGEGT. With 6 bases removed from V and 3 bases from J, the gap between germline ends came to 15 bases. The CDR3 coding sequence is TGTGCCAGCAGACCCACAGGGAAAGACTACGAGCAGTACTTC. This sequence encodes CASRPTGKDYEQYF.

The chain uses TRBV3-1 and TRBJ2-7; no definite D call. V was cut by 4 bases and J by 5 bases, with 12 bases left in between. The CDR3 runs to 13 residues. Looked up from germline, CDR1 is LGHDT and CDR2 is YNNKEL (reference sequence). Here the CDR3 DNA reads TGTGCCAGCAGCCCCATGCGTGACGACGAGCAGTACTTC. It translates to CASSPMRDDEQYF.

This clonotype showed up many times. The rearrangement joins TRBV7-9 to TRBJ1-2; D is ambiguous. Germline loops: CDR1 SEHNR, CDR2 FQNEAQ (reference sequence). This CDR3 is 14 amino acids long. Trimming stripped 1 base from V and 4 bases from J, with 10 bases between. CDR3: CASSLVPTVYGYTF. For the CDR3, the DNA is TGTGCCAGCAGCTTAGTCCCTACCGTCTATGGCTACACCTTC.

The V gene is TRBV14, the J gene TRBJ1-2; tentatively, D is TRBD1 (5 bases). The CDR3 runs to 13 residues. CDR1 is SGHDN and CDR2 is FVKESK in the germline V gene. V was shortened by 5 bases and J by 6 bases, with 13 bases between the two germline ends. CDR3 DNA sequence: TGTGCCAGCAGCTCTCGGGGGTTGGATGGCTACACCTTC. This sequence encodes CASSSRGLDGYTF.

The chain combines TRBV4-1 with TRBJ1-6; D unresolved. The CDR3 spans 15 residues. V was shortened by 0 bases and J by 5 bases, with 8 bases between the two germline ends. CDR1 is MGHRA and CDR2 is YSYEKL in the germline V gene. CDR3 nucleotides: TGCGCCAGCAGCCAAGACCTTGGTAATAATTCACCCCTCCACTTT. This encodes CASSQDLGNNSPLHF.

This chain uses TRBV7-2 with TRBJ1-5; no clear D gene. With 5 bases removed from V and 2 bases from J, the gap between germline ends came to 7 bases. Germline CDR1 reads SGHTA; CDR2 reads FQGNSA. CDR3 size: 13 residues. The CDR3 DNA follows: TGTGCCAGCAGCGGATGGGGCAATCAGCCCCAGCATTTT. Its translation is CASSGWGNQPQHF.

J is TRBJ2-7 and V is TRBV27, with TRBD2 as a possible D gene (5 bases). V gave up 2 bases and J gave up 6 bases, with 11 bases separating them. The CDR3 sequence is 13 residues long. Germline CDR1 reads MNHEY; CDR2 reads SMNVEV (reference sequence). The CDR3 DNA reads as TGTGCCAGCAGTTTACAACCCCGGGGCGAGCAGTACTTC. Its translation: CASSLQPRGEQYF.

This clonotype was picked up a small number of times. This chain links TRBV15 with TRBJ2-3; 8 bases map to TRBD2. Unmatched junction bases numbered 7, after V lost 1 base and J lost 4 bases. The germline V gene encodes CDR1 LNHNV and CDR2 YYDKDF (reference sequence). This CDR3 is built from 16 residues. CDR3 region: CATSRGLAGMADTQYF. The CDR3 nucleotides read TGTGCCACCAGCAGAGGGTTAGCGGGAATGGCAGATACGCAGTATTTT.

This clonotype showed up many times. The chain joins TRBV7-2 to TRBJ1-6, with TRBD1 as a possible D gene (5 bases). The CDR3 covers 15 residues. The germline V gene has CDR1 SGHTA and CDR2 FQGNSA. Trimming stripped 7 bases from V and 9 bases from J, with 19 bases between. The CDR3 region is CASTPRAYRGSPLHF. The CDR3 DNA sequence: TGTGCCAGCACTCCCCGGGCTTATAGGGGTTCACCCCTCCACTTT.

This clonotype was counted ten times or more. The CDR3 DNA is TGTGCCAGCAGCTTAGGTCCAGGGGGTGGAAACACCATATATTTT. Translated, it gives CASSLGPGGGNTIYF. This chain uses TRBV7-6 with TRBJ1-3, with 7 bases that match TRBD1. V lost 1 base, J lost 3 bases, and 3 bases stayed unmatched. Germline lookup yields CDR1 SGHVS and CDR2 FNYEAQ. There are 15 residues in the CDR3.

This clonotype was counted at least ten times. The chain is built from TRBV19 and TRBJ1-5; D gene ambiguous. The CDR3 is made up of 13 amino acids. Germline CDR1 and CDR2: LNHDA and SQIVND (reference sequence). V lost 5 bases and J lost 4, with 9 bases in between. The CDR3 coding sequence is TGTGCCAGTAGTCCAGACGGGAATCAGCCCCAGCATTTT. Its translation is CASSPDGNQPQHF.

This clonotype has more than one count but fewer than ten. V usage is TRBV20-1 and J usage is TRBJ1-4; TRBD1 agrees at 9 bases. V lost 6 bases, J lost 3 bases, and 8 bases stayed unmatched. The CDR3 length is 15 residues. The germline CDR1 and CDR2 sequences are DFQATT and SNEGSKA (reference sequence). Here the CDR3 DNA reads TGCAGTGCAATGGGACAGGGTTCAGCTAATGAAAAACTGTTTTTT. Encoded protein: CSAMGQGSANEKLFF.

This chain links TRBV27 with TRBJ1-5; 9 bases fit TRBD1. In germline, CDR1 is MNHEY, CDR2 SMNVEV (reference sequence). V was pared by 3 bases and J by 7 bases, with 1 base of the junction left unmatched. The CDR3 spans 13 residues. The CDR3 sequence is CASSFGQGQPQHF. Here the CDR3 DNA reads TGTGCCAGCAGTTTTGGACAGGGGCAGCCCCAGCATTTT.

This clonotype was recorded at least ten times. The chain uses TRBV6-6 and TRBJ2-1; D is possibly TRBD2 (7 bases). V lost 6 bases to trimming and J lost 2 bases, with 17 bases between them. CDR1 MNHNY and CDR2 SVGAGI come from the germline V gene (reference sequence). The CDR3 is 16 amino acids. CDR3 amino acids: CASSHLLGGPYNEQFF. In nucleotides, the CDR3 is TGTGCCAGCAGCCACCTCCTCGGGGGGCCCTACAATGAGCAGTTCTTC.

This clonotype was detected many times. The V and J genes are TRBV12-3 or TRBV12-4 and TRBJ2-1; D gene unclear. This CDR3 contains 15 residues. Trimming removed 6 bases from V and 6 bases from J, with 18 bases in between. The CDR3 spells CASRLTHDPFNEQFF. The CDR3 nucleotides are TGTGCCAGCAGACTTACGCACGATCCTTTCAATGAGCAGTTCTTC.

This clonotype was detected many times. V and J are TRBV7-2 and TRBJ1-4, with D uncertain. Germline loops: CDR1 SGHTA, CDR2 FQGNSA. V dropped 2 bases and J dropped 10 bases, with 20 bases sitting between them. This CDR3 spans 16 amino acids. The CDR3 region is CASSLSFGSGRGKLFF. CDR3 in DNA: TGTGCCAGCAGCTTATCTTTTGGGTCGGGTCGCGGAAAACTGTTTTTT. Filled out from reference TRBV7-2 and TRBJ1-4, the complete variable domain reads GAGVSQSPSNKVTEKGKDVELRCDPISGHTALYWYRQSLGQGLEFLIYFQGNSAPDKSGLPSDRFSAERTGGSVSTLTIQRTQQEDSAVYLCASSLSFGSGRGKLFFGSGTQLSVL.

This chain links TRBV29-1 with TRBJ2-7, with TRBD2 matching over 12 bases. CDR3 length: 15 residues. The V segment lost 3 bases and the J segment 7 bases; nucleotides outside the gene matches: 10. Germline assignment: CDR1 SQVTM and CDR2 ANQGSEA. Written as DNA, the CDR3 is TGCAGCGTTGACCTAGCGGGAGGGCCTTCGAGTGAGCAGTACTTC. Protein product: CSVDLAGGPSSEQYF.

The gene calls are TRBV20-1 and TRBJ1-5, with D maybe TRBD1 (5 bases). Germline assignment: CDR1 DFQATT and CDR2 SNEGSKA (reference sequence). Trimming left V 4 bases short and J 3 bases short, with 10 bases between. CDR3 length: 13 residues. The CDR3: CSATQGLNQPQHF. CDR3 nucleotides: TGCAGTGCTACCCAGGGCCTCAATCAGCCCCAGCATTTT.